The text below deals with one TCR beta chain. Reverse transcription of 0.5 to 1 ug RNA was performed with random hexamers. Amplification of TCR beta CDR3 by immunoSEQ multiplex PCR spanned 54 Vbeta and 13 Jbeta. TCRdb called the immunoSEQ multiplex PCR reads again in MiXCR, with one record for every CDR3 protein. The data contain some 200,000 distinct CDR3 sequences, about 96% of them seen just once; the ten biggest clones take up 0.085% to 0.1%. This sample is part of a study of CD8 T cells in Susac syndrome. Sequencing of TCR beta was performed on blood CD8+ and CD4+ T cells. The CDR3 length is 13 residues. Germline V gives CDR1 SQVTM, CDR2 ANQGSEA. V was clipped by 7 bases and J by 3 bases; unmatched bases: 2.

Specimen: CD4+ T cells from PBMCs. The V and J genes are TRBV29-1 and TRBJ1-5; 11 nucleotides agree with TRBD1. This sequence was found in a human donor with multiple sclerosis. CDR3 in amino acids: CSAGQGVNQPQHF. The CDR3 nucleotides read TGCAGCGCGGGACAGGGGGTCAATCAGCCCCAGCATTTT.